This T cell receptor (beta chain) was sequenced during a study of blood T cell repertoires in COVID-19. Overall study: Nucleic acid was either cDNA or gDNA, and it came from T cells, B-cell-depleted T cells, or PBMCs.

In assigning cohorts, the study relied on participant-reported clinical history. The table came from immunoSEQ multiplex PCR; TCRdb's copy has only in-frame clones and leaves some out. The table lists about 250,000 clones, 65% to 85% of them singletons. The CDR3 has 14 amino acids. Germline loops: CDR1 WNHNN, CDR2 SYGVQD (reference sequence). V was cut by 4 bases and J by 0 bases, with 10 bases left in between. This clone was seen more than once but under ten times. The sequencing sample was made of PBMCs or T cells enriched from blood (not recorded which). The clonotype comes from a man over 45 who had recovered from COVID-19. The rearrangement uses TRBV10-1 and TRBJ2-7, with D possibly matching TRBD1 (5 bases). CDR3 residues: CASSAADSSYEQYF. Here the CDR3 DNA reads TGCGCCAGCAGTGCTGCTGACAGCTCCTACGAGCAGTACTTC.